This T cell receptor beta chain was retrieved from a study of blood T cell repertoires in COVID-19. Overall study: Nucleic acid was either cDNA or gDNA, and it came from T cells, B-cell-depleted T cells, or PBMCs.

V gave up 2 bases and J gave up 3 bases, with 9 bases separating them. CDR1 is SGHNT, CDR2 YYREEE, per germline (reference sequence). The CDR3 contains 13 residues. Assay used: immunoSEQ multiplex PCR; TCRdb lists only in-frame clones, some missing. The sample has 250,000 or so clones; around 88% are singletons. This sequence joins TRBV5-4 and TRBJ2-7; perhaps TRBD1 as D (5 bases). The sequence was collected from a man aged 35-49 years who had recovered from COVID-19. Sequenced sample: PBMCs or T cells enriched from blood (not recorded which). DNA for the CDR3: TGTGCCAGCAGCTTTGGCAGGGTCTACGAGCAGTACTTC. Protein: CASSFGRVYEQYF.